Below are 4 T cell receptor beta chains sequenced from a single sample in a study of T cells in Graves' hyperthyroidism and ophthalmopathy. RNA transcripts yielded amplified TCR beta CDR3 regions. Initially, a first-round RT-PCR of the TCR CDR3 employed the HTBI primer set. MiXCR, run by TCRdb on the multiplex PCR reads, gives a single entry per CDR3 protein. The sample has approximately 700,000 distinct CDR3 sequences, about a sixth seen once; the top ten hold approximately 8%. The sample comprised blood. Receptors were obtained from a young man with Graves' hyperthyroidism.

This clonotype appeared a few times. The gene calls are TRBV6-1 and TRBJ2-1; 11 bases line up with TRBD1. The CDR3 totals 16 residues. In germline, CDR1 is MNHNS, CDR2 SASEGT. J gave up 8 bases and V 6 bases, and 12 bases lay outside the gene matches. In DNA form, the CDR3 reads TGTGCCAGCAGAAGCTCCGGGACAGGGGGTGTGGATGAGCAGTTCTTC. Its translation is CASRSSGTGGVDEQFF.

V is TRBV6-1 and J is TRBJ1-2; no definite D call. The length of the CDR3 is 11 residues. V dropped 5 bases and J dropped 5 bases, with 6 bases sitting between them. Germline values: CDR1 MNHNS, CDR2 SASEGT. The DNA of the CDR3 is TGTGCCAGCAGTCACGGGTATGGCTACACCTTC. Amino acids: CASSHGYGYTF.

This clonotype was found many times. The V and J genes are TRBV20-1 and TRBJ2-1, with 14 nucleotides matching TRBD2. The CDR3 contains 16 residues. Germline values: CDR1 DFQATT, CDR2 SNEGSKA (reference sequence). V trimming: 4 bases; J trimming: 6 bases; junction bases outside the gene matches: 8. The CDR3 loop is CSATQGGLAGGNEQFF. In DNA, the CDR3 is TGCAGTGCTACACAGGGCGGACTAGCGGGAGGCAATGAGCAGTTCTTC.

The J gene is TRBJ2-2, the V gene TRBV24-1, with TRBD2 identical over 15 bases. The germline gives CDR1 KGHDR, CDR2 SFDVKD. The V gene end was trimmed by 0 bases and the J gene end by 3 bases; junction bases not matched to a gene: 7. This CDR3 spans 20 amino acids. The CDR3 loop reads CATSDLAGTSGRIDTGELFF. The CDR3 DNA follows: TGTGCCACCAGTGATTTGGCCGGGACTAGCGGGAGGATAGACACCGGGGAGCTGTTTTTT.